Listed here are 12 T cell receptor beta chains from one sample, sequenced in a study of tumor-infiltrating lymphocytes in primary liver carcinoma. From unsorted bulk tissue weighing about 20-32 mg, DNA and RNA were co-extracted. Synthesis of TCR beta cDNA was carried out from 450 to 500 ng total RNA with a constant-region primer. Three-round nested multiplex PCR performed with slightly modified ARM-PCR produced the TCR beta libraries. With TRBV1-TRBV30 forward primers and a C-beta reverse primer, the first two PCR rounds were run for about 10 cycles each. TCRdb re-analysed the multiplex PCR reads in MiXCR, keeping a single row per CDR3 protein. The data contain 55,000 to 65,000 distinct CDR3 sequences, 71% of them seen just once; the ten biggest clones take up approximately 52%. Sequenced sample: liver tumor tissue from sampling region 2. Specified subset: tumor region T2, inferior pole. The source is a man aged 35 to 55 with primary liver carcinoma and hepatitis B virus infection.

To note about this clonotype: Mismatch with germline at one junction end may stem from a read error. The chain carries TRBV11-2 and TRBJ2-2, with D tentatively TRBD1 or TRBD2 (6 bases each). Per the germline V gene, CDR1 is SGHAT and CDR2 is FQNNGV. The CDR3 covers 17 residues. The DNA for the CDR3 is TGTGCCAGCAGCTTAGCATTAGGAGGGGGGAATACCGGGAAGCTGTTATTT. It codes for CASSLALGGGNTGKLLF.

On this clonotype: The junction departs from the called germline gene at one end, perhaps through a read error. The V gene is TRBV11-1, the J gene TRBJ2-1, with D possibly TRBD2 on 7 matching bases. The CDR3 has 14 residues. The V gene's germline CDR1 is SGHAT and CDR2 FQDESV (reference sequence). The CDR3 DNA sequence: TGTGCCAGTAGCTTGGGAGGGGGAGCCAATGAGCGGTTCTTC. It yields the protein CASSLGGGANERFF.

A word on this clonotype: With a much larger clone just one base away, this may be a read error. The gene calls are TRBV29-1 and TRBJ2-1; TRBD2 aligns across 7 bases. Trimming removed 5 bases from V and 7 bases from J; junction bases left unmatched: 8. The CDR3 sequence is 13 residues long. Per the germline V gene, CDR1 is SQVTM and CDR2 is ANQGSEA. CDR3 sequence: CSVRDYAENEQFF. CDR3 sequence (DNA): TGCAGCGTTCGGGACTATGCAGAGAATGAGCAGTTCTTC.

The chain is built from TRBV29-1 and TRBJ1-1, with D tentatively TRBD1 (6 bases). V gave up 6 bases and J gave up 6 bases, with 20 bases separating them. The CDR3 extends over 14 amino acids. CDR1 SQVTM and CDR2 ANQGSEA come from the germline V gene. CDR3 nucleotides: TGCAGCGTCCAAATCGGGGGCCCGTACGCTGAAGCTTTCTTT. The encoded protein is CSVQIGGPYAEAFF.

For this clonotype: An end of the junction does not agree with germline; a read error may underlie this. The chain is built from TRBV6-2 or TRBV6-3 and TRBJ2-1; D unresolved. Germline CDR1 is MNHEY and CDR2 is SVGEGT. This CDR3 has 18 amino acids. In DNA form, the CDR3 reads TGTGCCGGCAGTTACCGTTCCTACGACAAGGGATCACTCAATGAGCAGTTCTTC. Amino acid sequence: CAGSYRSYDKGSLNEQFF.

On this clonotype itself: Possible read error: a much larger clone is one base away. The chain carries TRBV29-1 and TRBJ2-7, with TRBD2 matching 8 bases. After removal of 6 bases from V and 2 bases from J, the junction contained 6 bases not matched to a gene. Germline V gives CDR1 SQVTM, CDR2 ANQGSEA. The CDR3 runs to 13 residues. The CDR3 is CSVGRVSTYEQYF. The CDR3 DNA is TGCAGCGTCGGGAGGGTATCGACCTACGAGCAGTACTTC.

This clonotype is a singleton in its sample. The rearrangement uses TRBV5-4 and TRBJ2-1, with D tentatively TRBD2 (6 bases). V lost 5 bases to trimming and J lost 6 bases, with 15 bases between them. The CDR3 is made up of 14 amino acids. Germline CDR1 and CDR2: SGHNT and YYREEE (reference sequence). The CDR3 reads CASSFKEGSNEQFF. In DNA form, the CDR3 reads TGTGCCAGCAGTTTCAAGGAGGGTAGCAATGAGCAGTTCTTC.

This clonotype was counted at least ten times. The CDR3 sequence: CASTYSGLGVNIQYF. The CDR3 DNA reads as TGTGCCAGCACTTATAGCGGGTTGGGGGTAAACATTCAGTACTTC. The genes are TRBV12-3 or TRBV12-4 and TRBJ2-4; 7 bases agree with TRBD2. The ends lost 7 bases at V and 6 bases at J; junction bases unmatched: 12. The CDR3 loop spans 15 amino acids.

This clonotype came up once. This chain connects TRBV6-6 to TRBJ2-1; D is possibly TRBD1 or TRBD2 (5 bases each). In germline, CDR1 is MNHNY, CDR2 SVGAGI (reference sequence). V lost 4 bases and J 8 bases, leaving 12 bases between the germline ends. The CDR3 has 13 residues. The CDR3 bases are TGTGCCAGCAGTTCCACATTGGGGGATGAGCAGTTCTTC. It is translated as CASSSTLGDEQFF.

This chain links TRBV12-3 or TRBV12-4 with TRBJ2-3; 14 nucleotides align to TRBD2. V was clipped by 7 bases and J by 11 bases; unmatched bases: 14. The CDR3 has 16 residues. The CDR3 is CASNLPGTSGSVGQYF. The CDR3 region has the DNA TGTGCCAGCAATCTACCAGGGACTAGCGGGAGCGTCGGGCAGTATTTT.

In this sample, this clonotype turned up once. The chain has TRBV29-1 and TRBJ2-7; D is unclear. The CDR3 has 13 residues. Germline V CDR1 and CDR2: SQVTM, ANQGSEA. V lost 6 bases and J lost 6, with 18 bases in between. CDR3 loop: CSVRGPANPEQYF. CDR3 in DNA: TGCAGCGTCCGTGGGCCAGCTAATCCCGAGCAGTACTTC.

Of note for this clonotype: The junction departs from germline at one end; a sequencing error may be responsible. V gene TRBV4-1 combines with J gene TRBJ1-1; D call uncertain. Looked up from germline, CDR1 is MGHRA and CDR2 is YSYEKL. The CDR3 consists of 15 residues. The DNA of the CDR3 is TGCGCCAGCAGCCATGTGTTTCGGTCGAACACCGAAGATTTCTTT. It codes for CASSHVFRSNTEDFF.